This T cell receptor beta chain was observed in a study of blood T cell repertoires in COVID-19. Clones were read by immunoSEQ multiplex PCR, and TCRdb kept only the in-frame ones, dropping some. This table holds around 320,000 clones, about nine tenths found once. The sequence derives from a man aged 18 to 29 with active or convalescent COVID-19. The sample comprised peripheral blood.

The CDR3, as DNA: TGTGCCAGTAGTTACAATGCGGGGAACACTGAAGCTTTCTTT. Residues: CASSYNAGNTEAFF. The V and J genes are TRBV19 and TRBJ1-1; D not certain. In germline, CDR1 is LNHDA, CDR2 SQIVND (reference sequence). The CDR3 covers 14 residues. Trimming removed 5 bases from V and 1 base from J, with 11 bases in between.